The clone carrying this T cell receptor beta chain was recorded a few times. The sample comes from a study of beta chain features in type 1 diabetes. Investigators reverse transcribed all isolated RNA, so they sequenced expressed TCRB transcripts. Several million reads were obtained on average from naive, central memory and regulatory T cell samples. TCRdb's table, derived via immunoSEQ multiplex PCR, lists solely in-frame clones and lacks some. The sample holds roughly 300,000 clones, 6.5% to 10% seen once. Sequenced sample: central memory CD4+ T cells from blood. This TCR came from a woman aged 18 to 35 in good health.

CDR3: CASSLKLDNEQFF. The CDR3 coding sequence is TGTGCCAGCAGTCTCAAGTTGGACAATGAGCAGTTCTTC. The chain links TRBV28 to TRBJ2-1; D is ambiguous. Trimming stripped 5 bases from V and 5 bases from J, with 10 bases between. The CDR3 is made up of 13 amino acids. The germline V gene has CDR1 MDHEN and CDR2 SYDVKM.